Sequencing of this TCR beta chain was carried out in a study of T cell responses to AZD1222 COVID-19 vaccine. General study findings and limits: The CD4 TCRs associated with vaccination extended across spike and predominated at 160-218 and 743-854. After the peak T cell response, and only then, were repertoires sampled. White British ancestry dominated among donors, who included more females, and clonal diversity was possibly underestimated. Per reports, nearly half of all spike-specific TCRs target regions that are unmutated in variants.

Data came from immunoSEQ multiplex PCR; TCRdb stores just in-frame clones and leaves some out. The data contain about 82,000 clones, approximately 85% of them singletons. Notes on this clone: No antigen is known for it.

The germline gives CDR1 KGHDR, CDR2 SFDVKD. The junction had 7 bases not matched to a gene; V was cut back by 6 bases and J by 8 bases. CDR3 length: 13 amino acids. This clonotype was sampled from an adult who received the AZD1222 COVID-19 vaccine. This sequence joins TRBV24-1 and TRBJ1-1, with TRBD1 matching over 8 bases. The sequences come from peripheral blood, collected 28 days after the second AZD1222 dose. CDR3 DNA sequence: TGTGCCACCAGTAAACGTTCAGGGGGCGAAGCTTTCTTT. It translates to CATSKRSGGEAFF.